The rows below give T cell receptor beta chains drawn from one sample of a study of pediatric ulcerative colitis. Libraries were prepared by immunoSEQ multiplex PCR; TCRdb keeps only in-frame clonotypes and omits some of them. The sample yields 35,000 to 45,000 clones, 65% to 80% seen once. Sequencing used gut tissue. The receptors were gathered from a boy between 10 and 17 years old with severe ulcerative colitis. The CDR3 runs from the conserved cysteine through the conserved F or W. D genes are given only for firm matches. Size values are once, few and many counts, or a class for expanded clones, and some rows have none.

CDR3nt | CDR3aa | d_gene | j_gene | v_gene | abundance
TGTGCCAGCAGCTTGTCGGGGGCCAGGGGTGAAAAACTGTTTTTT | CASSLSGARGEKLFF | NA | TRBJ1-4 | TRBV7-9 | NA
TGCGCCAGCAGCTTGGCCGCGGGCTGGGGCAACTACGAGCAGTACTTC | CASSLAAGWGNYEQYF | NA | TRBJ2-7 | TRBV5-1 | few
TGCGCCAGCAGCTTGGAAGGTAGCGGGGGGACGAACACCGGGGAGCTGTTTTTT | CASSLEGSGGTNTGELFF | TRBD2 | TRBJ2-2 | TRBV5-1 | NA
TGTGCCAGCAGCCCTAATTGGGGACAGAGCCTCAATGAGCAGTTCTTC | CASSPNWGQSLNEQFF | TRBD1 | TRBJ2-1 | TRBV7-3 | few
TGTGCCACCAGCAGACTGTGGGGGAGCACAGATACGCAGTATTTT | CATSRLWGSTDTQYF | NA | TRBJ2-3 | TRBV15 | NA
TGTGCCAGCAGCTTGATAGGGGACATAGCTAACTATGGCTACACCTTC | CASSLIGDIANYGYTF | NA | TRBJ1-2 | TRBV5-6 | NA
TGTGCCAGCAGTTACTCCCAGGGGGCGCGGTACTATGGCTACACCTTC | CASSYSQGARYYGYTF | TRBD1 | TRBJ1-2 | TRBV6-5 | NA
TGTGCCAGCAGCCCCCTTAGGACGCAGGACACAGATACGCAGTATTTT | CASSPLRTQDTDTQYF | NA | TRBJ2-3 | TRBV5-4 | NA
TGTGCCTGGAGTTCCGGGTCTACCTCTGGAAACACCATATATTTT | CAWSSGSTSGNTIYF | NA | TRBJ1-3 | TRBV30 | NA
TGTGCCAGCAGCGTAGATCAGTATCGTCCCTACAATGAGCAGTTCTTC | CASSVDQYRPYNEQFF | NA | TRBJ2-1 | TRBV9 | medium-sized
TGTGCCAGCAGTTCGACAGGGGTTGGTTCACCCCTCCACTTT | CASSSTGVGSPLHF | TRBD1 | TRBJ1-6 | TRBV27 | NA
TGTGCCAGTGGGTCCCTGATCGGCTACACCTTC | CASGSLIGYTF | NA | TRBJ1-2 | TRBV28 | once
TGTGCCAGCAGCGTAGGGGGGAGGCAGCCCCAGCATTTT | CASSVGGRQPQHF | NA | TRBJ1-5 | TRBV9 | NA
TGTGCCAGCAGCTTAGATCAGGTCGGGGAGCTGTTTTTT | CASSLDQVGELFF | NA | TRBJ2-2 | TRBV11-2 | NA
TGTGCCAGCAGTGGACGGGGTTACTATGGCTACACCTTC | CASSGRGYYGYTF | NA | TRBJ1-2 | TRBV6-1 | NA
TGTGCCAGCGGAAGAAGCAATGAGCAGTTCTTC | CASGRSNEQFF | NA | TRBJ2-1 | TRBV7-6 | NA
TGTGCCAGCAGCTTAAACGCCAGAACGAGTGAAGCTTTCTTT | CASSLNARTSEAFF | NA | TRBJ1-1 | TRBV7-2 | once
TGTGCCAGCAGTGATATGGCGGCTAAGATTCAAGATACGCAGTATTTT | CASSDMAAKIQDTQYF | NA | TRBJ2-3 | TRBV6-1 | NA
TGTGCCTGGCGTACTAGCGGGGGGCCGGAAAATGAGCAGTTCTTC | CAWRTSGGPENEQFF | TRBD2 | TRBJ2-1 | TRBV30 | NA
TGTGCCAGCAGTTACTCCCAGTATAGCAATCAGCCCCAGCATTTT | CASSYSQYSNQPQHF | NA | TRBJ1-5 | TRBV6-5 | NA
TGTGCCAGCAGTGATGACAGGGGGTGGTACGAGCAGTACTTC | CASSDDRGWYEQYF | TRBD1 | TRBJ2-7 | TRBV6-1 | NA
TGTGCCAGCAGTTACCTCACAGGGGGCGAAACTGAAGCTTTCTTT | CASSYLTGGETEAFF | TRBD1 | TRBJ1-1 | TRBV6-6 | NA
TGTGCCAGCAGTGGTAGACAGGGGATACACGAGCAGTACTTC | CASSGRQGIHEQYF | TRBD1 | TRBJ2-7 | TRBV6-1 | NA
TGTGCCAGCAGTGAACCCGGGACAAGCTATGGCTACACCTTC | CASSEPGTSYGYTF | NA | TRBJ1-2 | TRBV25-1 | once
TGTGCCAGCAGCTTGAGGGGAAGGACTGAAGCTTTCTTT | CASSLRGRTEAFF | NA | TRBJ1-1 | TRBV5-8 | NA
TGTGCCAGCAGGCAAGGCAGTGCGGGGGACACTGAAGCTTTCTTT | CASRQGSAGDTEAFF | NA | TRBJ1-1 | TRBV7-3 | NA
TGTGCCAGCAGAAAGGACAGGATTAATCAGCCCCAGCATTTT | CASRKDRINQPQHF | TRBD1 | TRBJ1-5 | TRBV2 | NA
TGCAGTGCTCTCAGGGACACTGAAGCTTTCTTT | CSALRDTEAFF | NA | TRBJ1-1 | TRBV20-1 | few
TGCGCCAGCAGCCAGCCCGGGACAGGGGGCCACTATGGCTACACCTTC | CASSQPGTGGHYGYTF | TRBD1 | TRBJ1-2 | TRBV4-1 | NA
TGTGCCAGCAGGAGGGGGGGCGGATCCTACGAGCAGTACTTC | CASRRGGGSYEQYF | NA | TRBJ2-7 | TRBV7-2 | NA
TGTGCCAGCAGCCTGGTGGGGGGGGCCTACAATGAGCAGTTCTTC | CASSLVGGAYNEQFF | TRBD2 | TRBJ2-1 | TRBV11-3 | NA
TGTGCCAGCAGCTTAATGGGGGGTTACAGGAACACTGAAGCTTTCTTT | CASSLMGGYRNTEAFF | NA | TRBJ1-1 | TRBV7-3 | NA
TGTGCCAGCAGCTCAAGCCACGAGCAGTACTTC | CASSSSHEQYF | NA | TRBJ2-7 | TRBV5-5 | few
TGCGCCAGCAGCCCGACAGGGGGAGCTAATGAAAAACTGTTTTTT | CASSPTGGANEKLFF | TRBD1 | TRBJ1-4 | TRBV4-1 | NA
TGTGCCAGCAGCGCCGGGGTGGGGAGGATCTACGAGCAGTACTTC | CASSAGVGRIYEQYF | NA | TRBJ2-7 | TRBV9 | NA
TGTGCCAGCCGAGGAAGGGGGGGAGGGGACTATGGCTACACCTTC | CASRGRGGGDYGYTF | NA | TRBJ1-2 | TRBV6-1 | NA
TGTGCCACCAGCAGGGGGGGCGGGACTCCCACGGATACGCAGTATTTT | CATSRGGGTPTDTQYF | NA | TRBJ2-3 | TRBV15 | NA
TGTGCCAGCAGTGACCCCGACACCTACACTGAAGCTTTCTTT | CASSDPDTYTEAFF | NA | TRBJ1-1 | TRBV2 | NA
TGTGCCACCAGCAGAGTGGGAATGCAGCGCCCCGATGAGCAGTTCTTC | CATSRVGMQRPDEQFF | NA | TRBJ2-1 | TRBV15 | NA
TGCGCCAGCAGTAGGAGACAGGGGGGATTCGATACGCAGTATTTT | CASSRRQGGFDTQYF | TRBD1 | TRBJ2-3 | TRBV10-1 | NA
TGCGCCAGCAGCTTGGACGCCGCCTGGGCCCAGTACTTC | CASSLDAAWAQYF | NA | TRBJ2-5 | TRBV5-1 | NA
TGTGCCAGCAGCTCCCTGACCATTATCGAAGGCTACACCTTC | CASSSLTIIEGYTF | NA | TRBJ1-2 | TRBV7-2 | NA
TGCGCCAGCAGCCCAAGAGGTGGAGCCACTGAAGCTTTCTTT | CASSPRGGATEAFF | NA | TRBJ1-1 | TRBV5-1 | NA
TGCAGCGTCGGACAGGGTACCGTAGAGCAGTACTTC | CSVGQGTVEQYF | TRBD1 | TRBJ2-7 | TRBV29-1 | NA
TGTGCCAGCAGCCAAGATTTCCCCCTAGCCGCCCGCTCTGGGGCCAACGTCCTGACTTTC | CASSQDFPLAARSGANVLTF | NA | TRBJ2-6 | TRBV14 | NA
TGCGCCAGCAGCTTAGATCGTAGTGTTGAAGCTTTCTTT | CASSLDRSVEAFF | NA | TRBJ1-1 | TRBV5-1 | NA
TGTGCCAGCAGCTTGGGGGTCAGGTCCTACGAGCAGTACTTC | CASSLGVRSYEQYF | NA | TRBJ2-7 | TRBV5-6 | NA
TGTGCCAGCAGCGCCGCTTTAGGACTCAACTTCGATGAGCAGTTCTTC | CASSAALGLNFDEQFF | NA | TRBJ2-1 | TRBV9 | few
TGTGCCAGCAGGCCTGCGAACACCGGGGAGCTGTTTTTT | CASRPANTGELFF | NA | TRBJ2-2 | TRBV6-5 | NA
TGTGCCACCAGCAGGAGAGGGGAGTGGGATCAGCCCCAGCATTTT | CATSRRGEWDQPQHF | NA | TRBJ1-5 | TRBV15 | NA
TGTGCCAGCAGCTTAAAGTGGGGGGCCTACGATGAGCAGTTCTTC | CASSLKWGAYDEQFF | NA | TRBJ2-1 | TRBV5-6 | once
TGTGCCATCAGTGAGTCGGGGGCCCCTTATAGCAATCAGCCCCAGCATTTT | CAISESGAPYSNQPQHF | NA | TRBJ1-5 | TRBV10-3 | NA
TGCGCCAGCAGTGGACAGGGCGAGCAGTACTTC | CASSGQGEQYF | TRBD1 | TRBJ2-7 | TRBV10-2 | NA
TGTGCCAGCAATTTTGGAAAGATGACTGAAGCTTTCTTT | CASNFGKMTEAFF | NA | TRBJ1-1 | TRBV6-1 | NA
TGTGCCAGCAGCTTACGACAGGGAGGGTCCTATAATTCACCCCTCCACTTT | CASSLRQGGSYNSPLHF | TRBD1 | TRBJ1-6 | TRBV5-6 | NA